This TCR beta chain was sequenced for a study of blood T cell repertoires in COVID-19 (dated by TCRdb to about 2020). At the level of the whole study: Samples from collaborators originated in the United States, Italy and Spain and spanned both the acute and convalescent phases of COVID-19. The samples were drawn from the first 160 participants of the ongoing ImmuneRACE study and from 1,200 or so subjects provided by 6 global collaborators. The material from the prospective study consisted of cDNA or gDNA derived from T cells, B-cell-depleted T cells, or PBMCs. Where available, HLA class I and class II types were taken from metadata supplied by the sample provider and were not determined by assay-based typing. A de-identified subject ID, COVID-19 status, age in years and sex were almost always included in the sample metadata. Subjects who had been exposed to COVID-19, were actively infected with it, or had recovered from it provided the deeply sampled blood TCRbeta repertoires that made up the dataset. The repertoires were released in a freely available public database meant as a resource for research on the immune response to SARS-CoV-2.

The research as a whole found: Clinical and demographic metadata were provided uncurated, with the amount varying by source and participant.

The immunoSEQ Assay, a bias-controlled multiplex PCR, was used to amplify TCRbeta CDR3 regions from genomic DNA. The original pipeline was this. Nucleated cell counts per sample were estimated from amplification of reference gene primers within the assay. To quantify the absolute abundance of each unique TCRbeta CDR3 rearrangement, sequence reads were collapsed and filtered. For each sample, productive Simpson clonality was calculated by taking the square root of Simpson's diversity index across productive rearrangements. TCRdb obtained this table from immuneACCESS and retained in-frame rearrangements with V and J assigned. These tables miss some clones; where compared with another copy, unresolved V genes account for less than half of the shortfall, and the remainder is unexplained. Clonal size and the V and J genes are those of that table, whereas D and trimming came from the DNA. A total of around 250,000 clones appear in this sample, about 91% of them only once. Of the sample, 0.95% to 1.5% falls within the top ten clones.

In the prospective study, participants were about 18 to 95 years old, resided in 25 or so geographic areas of the United States, and were enrolled through a virtual design. In the prospective study, participants were assigned to cohorts based on the clinical history participants reported in a screening survey and a study questionnaire. In the prospective study, whole blood, serum and a nasopharyngeal or oropharyngeal swab were collected from each participant by mobile phlebotomists. Additional blood draws and questionnaires over a 2-month period could optionally be provided by prospective study participants. Prospective study blood samples were shipped either frozen or at room temperature before DNA extraction. In regard to this clone: Its target antigen remains unknown. Qualities for individual bases were not recorded, and no much larger clone is one base off.

The CDR3 has 16 amino acids, counting the end cysteine and phenylalanine. Here the CDR3 DNA is all that survives: 48 bases in frame from base 1. Taken from the germline V gene, the CDR1 and CDR2 loops are LGHNA and YSLEER. The trim is 0 bases for V and 0 bases for J, with a gap of 9 bases between the germline ends. Recombination linked TRBV4-3 to TRBJ1-5; the D gene cannot be resolved reliably. Material: PBMCs or T cells enriched from blood (not recorded which). The TCR sequence derives from a human donor in a cohort exposed to, infected with or recovered from COVID-19 (not recorded which). The donor label of this sample is uncertain. CDR3 reads: CASSQEGGNSNQPQHF. The nucleotides read TGCGCCAGCAGCCAAGAGGGAGGGAATAGCAATCAGCCCCAGCATTTT.